This TCR beta chain was sequenced for a study of OX40 agonist ivuxolimab in advanced cancers. The ends were cut back, 4 bases at V and 2 bases at J, with 21 bases in the middle. The CDR3 length is 17 residues. The V gene's germline CDR1 is SGHNT and CDR2 YENEEA. Clones were sequenced by immunoSEQ multiplex PCR, and TCRdb holds only the in-frame ones, with some missing. The sample holds some 17,000 clones, 65% to 90% seen once. The sample here was CD4+ or CD8+ T cells sorted from blood, taken in a trial of the OX40 agonist ivuxolimab. The rearrangement links TRBV11-3 to TRBJ2-7, with a weak D call TRBD1 (6 bases). The receptor's source is an adult with an advanced solid tumor such as melanoma, head and neck, liver or kidney cancer. The CDR3: CASSCDSLRDTAYEQYF. The CDR3 region has the DNA TGTGCCAGCAGCTGCGATTCACTTCGGGACACCGCCTACGAGCAGTACTTC. Complete variable domain (other parts from reference TRBV11-3 and TRBJ2-7): EAGVVQSPRYKIIEKKQPVAFWCNPISGHNTLYWYLQNLGQGPELLIRYENEEAVDDSQLPKDRFSAERLKGVDSTLKIQPAELGDSAVYLCASSCDSLRDTAYEQYFGPGTRLTVT.